These 19 T cell receptor beta chains were sequenced from one sample in a study of blood T cell repertoires in COVID-19 (dated by TCRdb to 2020 to 2021). Libraries were constructed by the immunoSEQ multiplex PCR assay. This immuneACCESS table, as held by TCRdb, lists in-frame sequences with V and J called but not all clones. Of the missing ones, under half trace to an unresolved V gene in checked studies; the others have no known cause. Here the sample has about 94,000 clones; around nine tenths occur a single time. The ten largest clones take up less than 5% of the sample. Sequencing was done on a sample of peripheral blood. These receptors were obtained from a woman over 75 with acute or convalescent COVID-19.

This clone has just one count. This chain joins TRBV12-5 and TRBJ1-4; 9 nucleotides align to TRBD1. The CDR3 extends over 18 amino acids. Germline loops: CDR1 LGHNT, CDR2 FRNRAP. The trim removed 2 bases at V and 8 bases at J, leaving 15 bases unmatched. CDR3 DNA: TGTGCTAGTGGTTTGAGTTGGGACAGGGTTGGTCCGGGGGAAAAACTGTTTTTT. Amino acid sequence: CASGLSWDRVGPGEKLFF.

The rearrangement links TRBV6-2 or TRBV6-3 to TRBJ2-2; D is unclear. The CDR3 totals 14 residues. Germline lookup yields CDR1 MNHEY and CDR2 SVGEGT. With 3 bases removed from V and 0 bases from J, the gap between germline ends came to 5 bases. For the CDR3, the DNA is TGTGCCAGCAGTTATTCAACGAACACCGGGGAGCTGTTTTTT. This gives the protein CASSYSTNTGELFF.

The chain uses TRBV2 and TRBJ1-2; 7 bases are shared with TRBD1. The CDR3 loop spans 13 amino acids. CDR1 is SNHLY and CDR2 is FYNNEI in the germline V gene. J was trimmed by 5 bases and V by 8 bases; bases with no gene match: 8. CDR3 protein: CASVDRVGYGYTF. The CDR3 DNA sequence: TGTGCCAGCGTCGACAGGGTCGGGTATGGCTACACCTTC.

The chain uses TRBV5-1 and TRBJ2-1; D gene unclear. V lost 0 bases to trimming and J lost 7 bases, with 14 bases between them. CDR1 SGHRS and CDR2 YFSETQ come from the germline V gene. This CDR3 is 15 amino acids long. CDR3 in amino acids: CASSLEVAARNEQFF. The CDR3 nucleotides are TGCGCCAGCAGCTTGGAAGTGGCAGCGCGGAATGAGCAGTTCTTC.

This chain joins TRBV6-2 or TRBV6-3 and TRBJ2-2; 12 bases match TRBD2. CDR1 and CDR2 from the germline V gene are MNHEY and SVGEGT. The CDR3 runs to 16 residues. Trimming removed 4 bases from V and 4 bases from J; junction bases left unmatched: 4. The CDR3 DNA reads as TGTGCCAGCAGTTTAGGACTAGCGGGACCCACCGGGGAGCTGTTTTTT. Protein product: CASSLGLAGPTGELFF.

V gene TRBV10-3 combines with J gene TRBJ1-2; 8 bases agree with TRBD1. CDR1 and CDR2 (germline): ENHRY, SYGVKD. V was pared by 4 bases and J by 8 bases, with 9 bases of the junction left unmatched. The CDR3 totals 14 residues. CDR3 loop: CAISGYQTGDGYTF. CDR3 nucleotides: TGTGCCATCAGTGGATACCAGACAGGGGACGGCTACACCTTC.

This clone appeared once. V gene TRBV10-2 combines with J gene TRBJ1-3; weak D call: TRBD1 (6 bases). This CDR3 is 17 amino acids long. CDR1 is WSHSY and CDR2 is SAAADI in the germline V gene. V lost 5 bases to trimming and J lost 0 bases, with 17 bases between them. The CDR3 coding sequence is TGCGCCAGCAGTTCCTTGGGGGCCTATCCCTCTGGAAACACCATATATTTT. This gives the protein CASSSLGAYPSGNTIYF.

The rearrangement uses TRBV7-6 and TRBJ1-3; D gene ambiguous. V was shortened by 5 bases and J by 4 bases, with 21 bases between the two germline ends. The germline CDR1 and CDR2 sequences are SGHVS and FNYEAQ. The CDR3 runs to 17 residues. The CDR3 sequence: CASSLDGERLGGNTIYF. CDR3 nucleotide sequence: TGTGCCAGCAGCCTGGATGGGGAGCGGCTTGGGGGAAACACCATATATTTT.

The rearrangement links TRBV6-5 to TRBJ2-4, with a possible D match to TRBD2 (6 bases). Germline V gives CDR1 MNHEY, CDR2 SVGAGI. This CDR3 spans 16 amino acids. V lost 2 bases and J 6 bases, leaving 17 bases between the germline ends. CDR3 sequence (DNA): TGTGCCAGCAGTTACGGGTCTAGCGACACCGGAAACATTCAGTACTTC. It specifies CASSYGSSDTGNIQYF.

This clone occurred once. The gene calls are TRBV30 and TRBJ2-3; 13 bases map to TRBD2. The CDR3 is made up of 16 amino acids. V lost 1 base to trimming and J lost 3 bases; unmatched junction nucleotides: 4. Germline loops: CDR1 GTSNPN, CDR2 SVGIG (reference sequence). The CDR3 region is CAWSGLAGGRTDTQYF. CDR3 DNA sequence: TGTGCCTGGAGTGGACTAGCGGGGGGCAGGACAGATACGCAGTATTTT.

The rearrangement uses TRBV11-3 and TRBJ2-2, with 10 bases that match TRBD2. Germline CDR1 is SGHNT and CDR2 is YENEEA. The CDR3 length is 15 residues. J gave up 6 bases and V 2 bases, and 3 bases lay outside the gene matches. The CDR3 DNA reads as TGTGCCAGCAGCTTAACTAGCGGGGTGGCCGGGGAGCTGTTTTTT. It codes for CASSLTSGVAGELFF.

V usage is TRBV11-2 and J usage is TRBJ1-2; 8 bases line up with TRBD1. J lost 2 bases, V lost 2 bases, and 4 bases had no gene match. The CDR3 spans 15 residues. Per the germline V gene, CDR1 is SGHAT and CDR2 is FQNNGV. The CDR3 sequence: CASSLSWTGNYGYTF. DNA for the CDR3: TGTGCCAGCAGCTTATCTTGGACAGGGAACTATGGCTACACCTTC. The full variable domain, rest sourced from reference TRBV11-2 and TRBJ1-2, is EAGVAQSPRYKIIEKRQSVAFWCNPISGHATLYWYQQILGQGPKLLIQFQNNGVVDDSQLPKDRFSAERLKGVDSTLKIQPAKLEDSAVYLCASSLSWTGNYGYTFGSGTRLTVV.

This clone was observed a single time. This chain connects TRBV19 to TRBJ2-1; D is unresolved. With 6 bases removed from V and 12 bases from J, the gap between germline ends came to 15 bases. Germline V gene sequence: CDR1 LNHDA, CDR2 SQIVND (reference sequence). The CDR3 covers 12 residues. The DNA for the CDR3 is TGTGCCAGTAGCCCGAATAGCTTCAGGCAGTTCTTC. Residues: CASSPNSFRQFF.

The chain is built from TRBV7-6 and TRBJ2-5, with TRBD2 identical over 7 bases. This CDR3 region has 16 residues. Trimming cost V 5 bases and J 5 bases; bases outside gene matches: 14. In germline, CDR1 is SGHVS, CDR2 FNYEAQ. Here the CDR3 reads CASSTGSRGVGETQYF. DNA of the CDR3: TGTGCCAGCAGCACAGGAAGCCGGGGGGTCGGGGAGACCCAGTACTTC.

The rearrangement uses TRBV7-2 and TRBJ2-7, with D uncertain. The germline V gene has CDR1 SGHTA and CDR2 FQGNSA. The CDR3 runs 13 residues. V shed 1 base and J shed 4 bases, with 8 bases lying between them. CDR3 in amino acids: CASSLVFQYEQYF. CDR3 nucleotides: TGTGCCAGCAGCTTAGTGTTTCAATACGAGCAGTACTTC.

The J gene is TRBJ2-6, the V gene TRBV29-1, with no clear D. Germline CDR1 SQVTM, CDR2 ANQGSEA. V shed 6 bases and J shed 1 base, with 10 bases lying between them. CDR3 size: 14 residues. CDR3 bases: TGCAGCGTGGTTCCGCGATCTGGGGCCAACGTCCTGACTTTC. Its translation: CSVVPRSGANVLTF.

V usage is TRBV10-1 and J usage is TRBJ1-2; 9 nucleotides line up with TRBD1. The CDR3 covers 14 residues. V was pared by 3 bases and J by 7 bases, with 6 bases of the junction left unmatched. CDR1 and CDR2 (germline): WNHNN, SYGVQD (reference sequence). As DNA, the CDR3 is TGCGCCAGCAGTGAATCGGGACAGGGTACTGGCTACACCTTC. Protein sequence: CASSESGQGTGYTF.

The chain joins TRBV6-5 to TRBJ1-1, with D perhaps matching TRBD1 (6 bases). Germline V gene lookup returns CDR1 MNHEY and CDR2 SVGAGI. The germline V and J ends were trimmed by 0 bases and 5 bases, with 13 bases remaining between them. The CDR3 has 15 residues. The CDR3 region is CASSYSYRDRTEAFF. The DNA of the CDR3 is TGTGCCAGCAGTTACTCCTACAGGGATAGGACTGAAGCTTTCTTT.

The chain links TRBV30 to TRBJ2-7, with TRBD1 matching over 7 bases. Per the germline V gene, CDR1 is GTSNPN and CDR2 is SVGIG (reference sequence). This CDR3 contains 12 residues. CDR3 DNA: TGTGCTAAATCGGGGCAGGGGGACGAGCAGTACTTC. Protein product: CAKSGQGDEQYF.